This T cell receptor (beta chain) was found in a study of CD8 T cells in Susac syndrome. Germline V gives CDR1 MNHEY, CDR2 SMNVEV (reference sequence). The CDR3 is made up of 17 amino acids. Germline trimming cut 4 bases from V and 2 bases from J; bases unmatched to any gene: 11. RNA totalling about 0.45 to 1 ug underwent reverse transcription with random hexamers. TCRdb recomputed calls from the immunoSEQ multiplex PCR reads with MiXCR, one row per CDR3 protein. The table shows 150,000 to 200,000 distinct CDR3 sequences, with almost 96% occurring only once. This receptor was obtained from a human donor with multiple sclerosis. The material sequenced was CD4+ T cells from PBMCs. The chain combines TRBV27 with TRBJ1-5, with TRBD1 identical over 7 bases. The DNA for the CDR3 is TGTGCCAGCAGTTCCCGCCCACAGGGGATTGGCAATCAGCCCCAGCATTTT. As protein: CASSSRPQGIGNQPQHF.